The clone carrying this T cell receptor (beta chain) occurred many times. Its antigen is currently unknown. Unique molecular identifiers were used to barcode this TCRbeta library. TCRdb re-analysed the PCR reads in MiXCR, keeping a single row per CDR3 protein. The repertoire consists of 150,000 to 200,000 distinct CDR3 sequences, with just under 6.5% occurring once and the leading ten covering just over 4.5%. This record belongs to a study of T-cell reconstitution after alpha-beta-depleted transplantation in children. Study findings and constraints: Two months or so post-transplant, alpha-beta T cells reportedly derived from several hundred expanded graft clones. Recipient T cells and thymic progenitors that survived gave rise to the high TCRbeta diversity observed at day 60 in some patients.

CDR1 is SGHRS and CDR2 is YFSETQ in the germline V gene. The CDR3 runs 13 residues. With V trimmed by 2 bases and J by 10 bases, 3 bases remained unmatched. This chain links TRBV5-1 with TRBJ2-1; 10 nucleotides line up with TRBD2. The sample was PBMCs, taken before TCRalphabeta/CD19-depleted stem cell transplant. The receptor was derived from a girl under three years old with combined immunodeficiency, due to receive a stem cell transplant. In nucleotides, the CDR3 is TGCGCCAGCAGCTTCCAACTAGCGGGGGAGCAGTTCTTC. Encoded protein: CASSFQLAGEQFF. Full variable domain (rest looked up from reference TRBV5-1 and TRBJ2-1): KAGVTQTPRYLIKTRGQQVTLSCSPISGHRSVSWYQQTPGQGLQFLFEYFSETQRNKGNFPGRFSGRQFSNSRSEMNVSTLELGDSALYLCASSFQLAGEQFFGPGTRLTVL.